Listed here are 4 T cell receptor beta chains from one sample, sequenced in a study of cytomegalovirus exposure and HLA in healthy donors. The protocol was immunoSEQ multiplex PCR, while the TCRdb copy is restricted to in-frame clones and leaves out a portion. Found here are approximately 65,000 clones, approximately 96% of them singletons; the top ten hold roughly 4.3%. Sequencing input: PBMCs. These receptors were obtained from a woman between 18 and 29 years old in good health and CMV-seropositive.

The DNA for the CDR3 is TGCGCCAGCAGCCCTAAGGGACTAGCGGGCACAGATACGCAGTATTTT. Translating gives CASSPKGLAGTDTQYF. V is TRBV4-3 and J is TRBJ2-3; TRBD2 agrees at 11 bases. The J segment lost 1 base and the V segment lost 4 bases, leaving 4 bases of the junction unmatched. Germline V gene sequence: CDR1 LGHNA, CDR2 YSLEER. The CDR3 spans 16 residues.

The rearrangement links TRBV4-2 to TRBJ2-3; weak D call: TRBD1 (5 bases). CDR1 and CDR2 from the germline V gene are LGHNA and YNFKEQ. The ends were cut back, 4 bases at V and 0 bases at J, with 17 bases in the middle. The CDR3 totals 17 residues. The CDR3 loop is CASSPRITGDSTDTQYF. The CDR3 coding sequence is TGTGCCAGCAGCCCGCGCATCACAGGAGATAGCACAGATACGCAGTATTTT.

V gene TRBV4-1 combines with J gene TRBJ2-3, with D possibly being TRBD2 (5 bases). The CDR3 contains 13 residues. V was shortened by 4 bases and J by 2 bases, with 7 bases between the two germline ends. Per the germline V gene, CDR1 is MGHRA and CDR2 is YSYEKL. The CDR3 DNA sequence: TGCGCCAGCAGCCGGGAGTTCACAGATACGCAGTATTTT. Protein product: CASSREFTDTQYF.

This chain links TRBV7-3 with TRBJ2-2; TRBD1 matches 7 bases. With V trimmed by 2 bases and J by 4 bases, 16 bases remained unmatched. This CDR3 spans 19 amino acids. The germline gives CDR1 SGHTA, CDR2 FQGTGA. The chain's CDR3 is CASSLFPIRTGAVTGELFF. CDR3 DNA: TGTGCCAGCAGCTTATTCCCGATCCGCACAGGGGCAGTCACCGGGGAGCTGTTTTTT.